The present T cell receptor beta chain was sequenced within a study of cytomegalovirus exposure and HLA in healthy donors. As to this clone: Its antigen is unidentified.

Germline V gives CDR1 SEHNR, CDR2 FQNEAQ (reference sequence). Deletions cut 1 base from V and 3 bases from J, with 9 bases between. The CDR3 runs 14 residues. Repertoires were generated with immunoSEQ multiplex PCR, while TCRdb's copy carries only in-frame clones and drops some. This table holds 130,000 or so clones, approximately 81% found once. Regarding the study as a whole: Rarity marked most TCR sequences, yet some public TCRs occurred in many donors. There were a few CMV-associated chains whose specificity for CMV antigens was confirmed in vitro. In the roughly 120 validation repertoires, approximately 94% of cluster scores exceeded 0, per a later analysis. Reports indicated that the classifier achieved high specificity and sensitivity in diagnosing cytomegalovirus status.

The sequencing sample was made of PBMCs. The chain joins TRBV7-9 to TRBJ1-2, with D hard to call. This TCR came from a woman aged 25 to 39 in good health and CMV-seronegative. The CDR3 DNA sequence: TGTGCCAGCAGCTTAGTGGAGCTCGACTATGGCTACACCTTC. Translation gives CASSLVELDYGYTF.